The rows below give T cell receptor beta chains drawn from one sample of a study of technical replicates of blood from a few donors. This table comes from immunoSEQ multiplex PCR, and its TCRdb copy is limited to in-frame clones, with some not included. The repertoire includes 75,000 to 95,000 clones, over 80% of them detected once, and approximately 0.27% sits in the top ten. Specimen: T cells isolated from PBMCs. These receptors originate from a human donor in good health. Both conserved end residues are part of each CDR3. The D gene is left open where the match is weak. Size tells how often a clone was seen (once, few, many) or the class of an expanded clone, and some rows leave it out.

d_gene | j_gene | abundance | v_gene | CDR3aa | CDR3nt
- | TRBJ2-1 | - | TRBV27 | CASQSTYNEQFF | TGTGCCAGCCAATCCACCTACAATGAGCAGTTCTTC
TRBD1 | TRBJ2-5 | - | TRBV5-1 | CASSVGQGKETQYF | TGCGCCAGCAGCGTAGGACAGGGGAAAGAGACCCAGTACTTC
TRBD1 | TRBJ1-1 | once | TRBV11-2 | CASSFLDRGGTEAFF | TGTGCCAGCAGCTTTCTAGACAGGGGTGGCACTGAAGCTTTCTTT
- | TRBJ1-3 | - | TRBV19 | CASSMGRSSGNTIYF | TGTGCCAGTAGTATGGGCCGATCCTCTGGAAACACCATATATTTT
TRBD1 | TRBJ1-5 | - | TRBV28 | CASSPPDRDYTWGNQPQHF | TGTGCCAGCAGTCCGCCGGACAGGGACTACACGTGGGGCAATCAGCCCCAGCATTTT
- | TRBJ2-4 | - | TRBV11-3 | CASSLGRSGENIQYF | TGTGCCAGCAGCTTAGGGCGGTCGGGGGAAAACATTCAGTACTTC
- | TRBJ2-4 | once | TRBV7-2 | CASSYSPRLAKNIQYF | TGTGCCAGCAGCTATAGCCCCAGACTAGCCAAAAACATTCAGTACTTC
- | TRBJ1-1 | - | TRBV5-6 | CASRPTGGDTNTEAFF | TGTGCCAGCAGGCCTACCGGGGGGGATACGAACACTGAAGCTTTCTTT
- | TRBJ2-6 | - | TRBV13 | CASSDSFSGANVLTF | TGTGCCAGCAGTGACAGTTTCTCTGGGGCCAACGTCCTGACTTTC
TRBD2 | TRBJ2-1 | - | TRBV27 | CASSPGTSGYNEQFF | TGTGCCAGCAGTCCCGGGACTAGCGGTTACAATGAGCAGTTCTTC
TRBD1 | TRBJ1-5 | - | TRBV6-1 | CASRVRQGGVQPQHF | TGTGCCAGCAGGGTTAGACAGGGTGGGGTCCAACCCCAGCATTTT
TRBD1 | TRBJ1-2 | - | TRBV5-4 | CASSLGGQGNGYTF | TGTGCCAGCAGCTTGGGTGGACAGGGGAATGGCTACACCTTC